These 17 T cell receptor beta chains originate from one sample sequenced in a study of beta chain features in type 1 diabetes. What was sequenced were expressed TCRB transcripts, since all of the isolated RNA had been reverse transcribed. Some clones are missing from TCRdb's copy, which holds only in-frame ones; the method was immunoSEQ multiplex PCR. Among about 470,000 clones listed, roughly 31% were seen once. Material: naive CD4+ T cells from blood. These receptors originate from a man between 18 and 35 years old in good health.

The chain uses TRBV10-3 and TRBJ2-2; no clear D. This CDR3 is built from 12 residues. Trimming cost V 6 bases and J 4 bases, with 6 bases left between them. The germline V gene encodes CDR1 ENHRY and CDR2 SYGVKD. CDR3 protein: CAISSITGELFF. CDR3 DNA sequence: TGTGCCATCAGCTCGATCACCGGGGAGCTGTTTTTT.

This clone was detected only a few times. The chain employs TRBV9 and TRBJ2-7; D unclear. The length of the CDR3 is 12 residues. CDR1 and CDR2 (germline): SGDLS, YYNGEE. V was trimmed by 0 bases and J by 3 bases, leaving 4 bases between them. The CDR3: CASSVGGYEQYF. The CDR3 DNA reads as TGTGCCAGCAGCGTAGGAGGCTACGAGCAGTACTTC.

The genes are TRBV7-3 and TRBJ2-5; TRBD2 is a possible D gene (5 bases). Germline assignment: CDR1 SGHTA and CDR2 FQGTGA. The V gene lost 0 bases and the J gene lost 4 bases, with 12 bases spanning the gap. The CDR3 spans 15 residues. As DNA, the CDR3 is TGTGCCAGCAGCTTAACTCGGGAACGGGGAGAGACCCAGTACTTC. It is translated as CASSLTRERGETQYF.

V and J are TRBV5-1 and TRBJ2-1, with 12 bases lining up with TRBD2. The CDR3 covers 16 residues. Germline lookup yields CDR1 SGHRS and CDR2 YFSETQ. Losses at the gene ends were 0 bases for V and 9 bases for J; bases not matched to a gene: 7. Written as DNA, the CDR3 is TGCGCCAGCAGCTTGGCTCGGGCTAGCGGGAGGGCTGAGCAGTTCTTC. It yields the protein CASSLARASGRAEQFF.

This clone came up a few times. This CDR3 is also generated by other DNA sequences in the sample. This CDR3 reads CAWSVKETQYF. CDR3 nucleotide sequence: TGTGCCTGGAGTGTAAAGGAGACCCAGTACTTC. The chain recombines TRBV30 with TRBJ2-5, with D uncertain. Looked up from germline, CDR1 is GTSNPN and CDR2 is SVGIG (reference sequence). Between the trimmed V and J ends, which lost 0 bases and 5 bases, there was a span of 4 bases. The CDR3 runs 11 residues.

This clone was seen a handful of times. This chain uses TRBV18 with TRBJ2-7, with 7 bases matching TRBD2. In germline, CDR1 is KGHSH, CDR2 LQKENI. V lost 3 bases, J lost 3 bases, and 5 bases stayed unmatched. The CDR3 has 14 amino acids. CDR3 coding DNA: TGTGCCAGCTCACCTAATAGCGGGTTCTACGAGCAGTACTTC. Translating gives CASSPNSGFYEQYF.

This clone was recorded a few times. The chain combines TRBV10-3 with TRBJ2-4, with TRBD2 matching over 10 bases. From germline, CDR1 is ENHRY and CDR2 SYGVKD. The CDR3 sequence is 14 residues long. J was trimmed by 7 bases and V by 4 bases; bases with no gene match: 4. CDR3 DNA sequence: TGTGCCATCAGTGGGACTAGCGGTGGGAACATTCAGTACTTC. Translation: CAISGTSGGNIQYF.

This chain connects TRBV4-1 to TRBJ2-1, with D perhaps matching TRBD2 (5 bases). V was cut by 3 bases and J by 3 bases, with 15 bases left in between. The CDR3 is 16 amino acids. Looked up from germline, CDR1 is MGHRA and CDR2 is YSYEKL. CDR3 amino acids: CASSQPGSRYYNEQFF. The CDR3 DNA reads as TGCGCCAGCAGCCAGCCGGGATCGAGATACTACAATGAGCAGTTCTTC.

The gene calls are TRBV30 and TRBJ1-2, with 9 bases lining up with TRBD1. Germline CDR1 reads GTSNPN; CDR2 reads SVGIG (reference sequence). This CDR3 spans 13 amino acids. V dropped 5 bases and J dropped 4; count of bases not matched to a gene: 5. DNA for the CDR3: TGTGCCTGGGGACAGGGGATATTCTATGGCTACACCTTC. Its protein product is CAWGQGIFYGYTF.

V and J are TRBV7-9 and TRBJ2-1; TRBD2 is a possible D gene (5 bases). This CDR3 has 15 residues. The germline V gene encodes CDR1 SEHNR and CDR2 FQNEAQ (reference sequence). The germline V and J ends were trimmed by 5 bases and 6 bases, with 17 bases remaining between them. The CDR3 DNA sequence: TGTGCCAGCAGCGCTACTAGTATGTCGGCCAATGAGCAGTTCTTC. Its protein is CASSATSMSANEQFF.

Regarding this clone: Other DNA variants within this sample encode the same CDR3. CDR3 sequence (DNA): TGTGCTAGTGGTTTGGCGGGGGCAGATACGCAGTATTTT. Translating it yields CASGLAGADTQYF. J is TRBJ2-3 and V is TRBV12-5; maybe TRBD2 (6 bases). CDR1 and CDR2 (germline): LGHNT, FRNRAP. Trimming pared 1 base from V and 4 bases from J, leaving 6 bases between. The CDR3 loop spans 13 amino acids.

As to this clone: Other DNA sequences from this sample encode an identical CDR3 as well. CDR3 sequence reads: CASSPRQGNTGELFF. CDR3 sequence (DNA): TGTGCCAGCTCACCACGGCAGGGGAACACCGGGGAGCTGTTTTTT. This chain uses TRBV18 with TRBJ2-2; perhaps TRBD1 as D (5 bases). V lost 1 base and J 1 base, leaving 7 bases between the germline ends. This CDR3 has 15 residues. The germline V gene encodes CDR1 KGHSH and CDR2 LQKENI.

In this sample, this clone turned up a few times. The chain recombines TRBV4-2 with TRBJ2-1, with 8 bases aligning to TRBD2. Per germline, CDR1 LGHNA and CDR2 YNFKEQ. With V trimmed by 4 bases and J by 7 bases, 6 bases remained unmatched. The CDR3 is made up of 14 amino acids. CDR3 sequence reads: CASSPRLATNEQFF. The DNA for the CDR3 is TGTGCCAGCAGCCCGAGACTAGCGACGAATGAGCAGTTCTTC.

CDR3 coding DNA: TGTGCCAGTATGCCCGGGACTCCGGGAACCTACGAGCAGTACTTC. Protein sequence: CASMPGTPGTYEQYF. The J gene is TRBJ2-7, the V gene TRBV19; tentative D call: TRBD2 (6 bases). The CDR3 is made up of 15 amino acids. V lost 7 bases, J lost 2 bases, and 18 bases lay in between. Germline V CDR1 and CDR2: LNHDA, SQIVND (reference sequence).

The V call is TRBV10-3, the J call TRBJ2-1; D is uncertain. V gave up 4 bases and J gave up 7 bases, with 8 bases separating them. This CDR3 region has 12 residues. Germline V gives CDR1 ENHRY, CDR2 SYGVKD. DNA of the CDR3: TGTGCCATCAGTGCTCGGTGGAATGAGCAGTTCTTC. Translation: CAISARWNEQFF.

This clone was recorded a few times. For the CDR3, the DNA is TGTGCCATCAGTAACAGGGGCTACGAGCAGTACTTC. This sequence encodes CAISNRGYEQYF. V and J are TRBV10-3 and TRBJ2-7; 7 bases are shared with TRBD1. V shed 5 bases, J shed 3 bases, and the junction held 1 base outside the gene matches. The CDR3 has 12 residues. In germline, CDR1 is ENHRY, CDR2 SYGVKD.

V gene TRBV29-1 combines with J gene TRBJ2-1, with D perhaps matching TRBD1 (5 bases). V dropped 7 bases and J dropped 4 bases, with 20 bases sitting between them. The germline V gene encodes CDR1 SQVTM and CDR2 ANQGSEA. This CDR3 has 15 amino acids. The CDR3 is CSAPLPAGYYNEQFF. The CDR3 DNA reads TGCAGCGCCCCCCTCCCGGCAGGGTATTACAATGAGCAGTTCTTC.